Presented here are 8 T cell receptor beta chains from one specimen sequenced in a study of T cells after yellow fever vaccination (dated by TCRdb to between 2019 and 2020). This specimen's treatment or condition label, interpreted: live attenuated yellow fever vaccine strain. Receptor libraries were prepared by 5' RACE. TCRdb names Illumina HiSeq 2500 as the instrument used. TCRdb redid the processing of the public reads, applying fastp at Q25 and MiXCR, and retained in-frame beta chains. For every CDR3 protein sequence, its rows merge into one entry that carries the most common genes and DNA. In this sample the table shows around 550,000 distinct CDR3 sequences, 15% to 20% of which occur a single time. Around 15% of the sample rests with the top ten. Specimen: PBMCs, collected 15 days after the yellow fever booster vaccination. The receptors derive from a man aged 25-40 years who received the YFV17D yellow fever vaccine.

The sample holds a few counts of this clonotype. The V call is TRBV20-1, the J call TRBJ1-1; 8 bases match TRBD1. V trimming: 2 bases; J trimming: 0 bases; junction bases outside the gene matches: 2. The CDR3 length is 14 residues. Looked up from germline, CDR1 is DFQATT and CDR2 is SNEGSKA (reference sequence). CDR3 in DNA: TGCAGTGCTAGACAGGGGGCCTTGAACACTGAAGCTTTCTTT. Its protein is CSARQGALNTEAFF.

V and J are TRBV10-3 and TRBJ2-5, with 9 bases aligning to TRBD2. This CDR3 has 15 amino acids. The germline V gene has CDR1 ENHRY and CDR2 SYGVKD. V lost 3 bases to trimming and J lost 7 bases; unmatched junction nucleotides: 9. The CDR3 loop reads CAISEEREEDWTQYF. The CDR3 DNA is TGTGCCATCAGTGAAGAGCGGGAGGAGGATTGGACCCAGTACTTC.

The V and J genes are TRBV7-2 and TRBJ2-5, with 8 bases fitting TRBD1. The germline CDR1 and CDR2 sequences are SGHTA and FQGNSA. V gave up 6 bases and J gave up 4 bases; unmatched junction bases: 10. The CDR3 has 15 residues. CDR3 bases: TGTGCCAGCAGTTATCAGGGGGCGCGGGGAGAGACCCAGTACTTC. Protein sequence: CASSYQGARGETQYF.

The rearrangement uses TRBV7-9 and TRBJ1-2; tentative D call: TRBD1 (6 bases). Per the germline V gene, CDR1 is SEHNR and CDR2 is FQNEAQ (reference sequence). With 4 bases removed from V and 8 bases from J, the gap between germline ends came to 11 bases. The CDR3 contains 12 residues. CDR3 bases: TGTGCCAGCAGCTACAGGGAGGACGGCTACACCTTC. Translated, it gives CASSYREDGYTF.

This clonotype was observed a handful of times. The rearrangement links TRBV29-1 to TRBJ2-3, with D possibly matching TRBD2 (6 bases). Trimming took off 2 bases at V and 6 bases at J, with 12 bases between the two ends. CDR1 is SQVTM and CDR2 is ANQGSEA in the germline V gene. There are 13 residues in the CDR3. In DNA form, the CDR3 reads TGCAGCGTTGAACGATCTAGCGTGGATACGCAGTATTTT. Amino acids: CSVERSSVDTQYF.

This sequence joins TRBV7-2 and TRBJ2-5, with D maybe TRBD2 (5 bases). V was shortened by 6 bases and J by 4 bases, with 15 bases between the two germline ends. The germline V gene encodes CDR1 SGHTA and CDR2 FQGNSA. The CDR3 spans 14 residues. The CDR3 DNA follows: TGTGCCAGCAGGAAACCGGACTTCTCAGAGACCCAGTACTTC. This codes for CASRKPDFSETQYF.

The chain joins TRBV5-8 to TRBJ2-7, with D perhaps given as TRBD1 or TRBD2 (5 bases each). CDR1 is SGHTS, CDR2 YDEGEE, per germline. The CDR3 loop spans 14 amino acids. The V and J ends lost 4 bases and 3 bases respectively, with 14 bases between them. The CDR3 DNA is TGTGCCAGCAGCGATGGGGGAGTAGGCTACGAGCAGTACTTC. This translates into CASSDGGVGYEQYF.

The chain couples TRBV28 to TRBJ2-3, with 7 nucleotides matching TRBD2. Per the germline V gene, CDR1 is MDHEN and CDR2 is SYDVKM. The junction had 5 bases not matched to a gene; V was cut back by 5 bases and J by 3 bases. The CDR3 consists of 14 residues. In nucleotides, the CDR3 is TGTGCCAGCAGTGAGACTAGCCGGACAGATACGCAGTATTTT. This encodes CASSETSRTDTQYF.